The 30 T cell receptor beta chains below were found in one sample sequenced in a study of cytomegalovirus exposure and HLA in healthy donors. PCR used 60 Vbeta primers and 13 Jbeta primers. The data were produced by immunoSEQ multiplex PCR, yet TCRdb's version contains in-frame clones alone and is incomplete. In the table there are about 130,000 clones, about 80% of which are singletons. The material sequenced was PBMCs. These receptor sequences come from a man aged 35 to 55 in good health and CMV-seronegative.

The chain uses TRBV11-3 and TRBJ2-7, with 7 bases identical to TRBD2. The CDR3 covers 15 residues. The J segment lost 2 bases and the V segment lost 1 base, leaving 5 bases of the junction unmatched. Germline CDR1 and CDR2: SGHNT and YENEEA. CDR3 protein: CASSLGSGIAYEQYF. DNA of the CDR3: TGTGCCAGCAGCTTAGGGAGCGGGATCGCCTACGAGCAGTACTTC.

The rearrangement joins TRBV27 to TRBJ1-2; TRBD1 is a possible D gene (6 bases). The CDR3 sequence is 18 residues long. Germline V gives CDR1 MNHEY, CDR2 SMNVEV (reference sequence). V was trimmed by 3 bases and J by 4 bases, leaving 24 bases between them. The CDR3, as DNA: TGTGCCAGCAGTTTCCGCCTAAAAAACAGGGCAGGAAGCTATGGCTACACCTTC. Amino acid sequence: CASSFRLKNRAGSYGYTF.

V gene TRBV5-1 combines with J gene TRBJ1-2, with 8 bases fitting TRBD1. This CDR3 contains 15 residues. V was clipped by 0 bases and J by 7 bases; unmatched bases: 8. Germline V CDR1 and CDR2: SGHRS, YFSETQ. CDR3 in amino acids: CASSLGDRGSLGYTF. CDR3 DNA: TGCGCCAGCAGCTTGGGTGACAGGGGAAGTCTTGGCTACACCTTC.

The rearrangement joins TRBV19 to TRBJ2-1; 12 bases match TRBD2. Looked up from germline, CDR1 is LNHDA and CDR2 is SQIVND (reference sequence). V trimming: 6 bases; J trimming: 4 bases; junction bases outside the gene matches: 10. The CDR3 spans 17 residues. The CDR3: CASSLTSGGPLYNEQFF. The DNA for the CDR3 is TGTGCCAGTAGCCTTACTAGCGGGGGGCCCCTGTACAATGAGCAGTTCTTC.

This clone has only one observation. The CDR3 region is CASSISGGELFF. In DNA, the CDR3 is TGTGCCAGTAGTATCTCCGGCGGGGAGCTGTTTTTT. The chain uses TRBV19 and TRBJ2-2; D is undetermined. V shed 3 bases and J shed 7 bases, with 6 bases lying between them. Germline lookup yields CDR1 LNHDA and CDR2 SQIVND (reference sequence). This CDR3 has 12 residues.

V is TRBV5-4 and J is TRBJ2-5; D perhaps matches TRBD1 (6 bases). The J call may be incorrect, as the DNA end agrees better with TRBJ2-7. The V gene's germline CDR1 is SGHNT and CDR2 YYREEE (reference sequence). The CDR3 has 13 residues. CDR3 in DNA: TGTGCCAGCAGCGAGACAGGTATGGGCGAGCAGTACTTC. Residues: CASSETGMGEQYF.

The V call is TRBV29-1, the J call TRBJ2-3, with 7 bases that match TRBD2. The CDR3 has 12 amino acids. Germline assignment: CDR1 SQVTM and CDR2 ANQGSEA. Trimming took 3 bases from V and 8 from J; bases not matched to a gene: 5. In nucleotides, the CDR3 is TGCAGCGTTGATGCGGGAGTCATTACGCAGTATTTT. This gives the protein CSVDAGVITQYF.

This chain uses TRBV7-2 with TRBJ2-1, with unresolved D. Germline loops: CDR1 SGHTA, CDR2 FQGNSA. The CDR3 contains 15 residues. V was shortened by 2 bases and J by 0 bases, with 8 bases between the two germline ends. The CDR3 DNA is TGTGCCAGCAGCTTACCCCCTAGCTCCTACAATGAGCAGTTCTTC. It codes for CASSLPPSSYNEQFF.

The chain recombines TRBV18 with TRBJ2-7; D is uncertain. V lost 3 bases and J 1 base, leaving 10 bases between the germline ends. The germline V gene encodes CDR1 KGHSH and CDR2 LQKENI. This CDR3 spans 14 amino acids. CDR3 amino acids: CASSPTAASYEQYF. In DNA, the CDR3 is TGTGCCAGCTCACCGACGGCGGCATCCTACGAGCAGTACTTC.

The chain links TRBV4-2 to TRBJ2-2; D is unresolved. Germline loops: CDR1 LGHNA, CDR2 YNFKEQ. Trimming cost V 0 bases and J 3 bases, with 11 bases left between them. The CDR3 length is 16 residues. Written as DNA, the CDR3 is TGTGCCAGCAGCCAAGATATGGCAGTGGACACCGGGGAGCTGTTTTTT. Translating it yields CASSQDMAVDTGELFF.

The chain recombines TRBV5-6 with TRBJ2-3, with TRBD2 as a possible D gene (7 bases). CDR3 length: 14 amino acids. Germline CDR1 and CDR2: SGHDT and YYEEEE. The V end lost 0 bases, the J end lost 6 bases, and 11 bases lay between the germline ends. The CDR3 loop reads CASSLGGGWDTQYF. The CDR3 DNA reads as TGTGCCAGCAGCTTGGGGGGGGGCTGGGATACGCAGTATTTT.

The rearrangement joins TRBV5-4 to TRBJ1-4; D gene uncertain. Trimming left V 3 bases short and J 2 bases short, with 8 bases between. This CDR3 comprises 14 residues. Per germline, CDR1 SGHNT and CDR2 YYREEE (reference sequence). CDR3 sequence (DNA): TGTGCCAGCAGCTCCGAGGCCACTAATGAAAAACTGTTTTTT. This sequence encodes CASSSEATNEKLFF.

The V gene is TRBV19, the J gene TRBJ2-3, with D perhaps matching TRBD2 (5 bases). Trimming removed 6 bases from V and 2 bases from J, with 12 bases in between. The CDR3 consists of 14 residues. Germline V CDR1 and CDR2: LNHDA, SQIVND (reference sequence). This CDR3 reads CASSPAVDTDTQYF. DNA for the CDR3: TGTGCCAGTAGCCCAGCGGTTGACACAGATACGCAGTATTTT.

The CDR3 region is CASGLLGSYEQYF. The CDR3 coding sequence is TGTGCTTCAGGGCTCCTAGGCTCCTACGAGCAGTACTTC. The chain employs TRBV19 and TRBJ2-7, with D possibly being TRBD1 (5 bases). CDR3 size: 13 residues. Germline V gene data show CDR1 as LNHDA and CDR2 as SQIVND (reference sequence).

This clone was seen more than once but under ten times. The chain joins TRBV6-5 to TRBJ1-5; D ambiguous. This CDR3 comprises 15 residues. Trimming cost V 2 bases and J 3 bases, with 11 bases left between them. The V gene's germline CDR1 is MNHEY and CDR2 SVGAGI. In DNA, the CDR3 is TGTGCCAGCAGTTACCGGTATGGACTCAATCAGCCCCAGCATTTT. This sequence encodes CASSYRYGLNQPQHF.

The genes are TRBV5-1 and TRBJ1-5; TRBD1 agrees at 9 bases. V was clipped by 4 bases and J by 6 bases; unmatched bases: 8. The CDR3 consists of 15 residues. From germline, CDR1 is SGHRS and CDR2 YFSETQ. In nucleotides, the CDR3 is TGCGCCAGCAGCGCCGGGACAGGGCAGGGTCAGCCCCAGCATTTT. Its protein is CASSAGTGQGQPQHF.

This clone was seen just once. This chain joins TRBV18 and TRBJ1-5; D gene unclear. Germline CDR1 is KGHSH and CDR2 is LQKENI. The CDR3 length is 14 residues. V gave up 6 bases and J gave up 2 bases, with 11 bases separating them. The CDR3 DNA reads TGTGCCAGCTCTCTTGAGGATGGCAATCAGCCCCAGCATTTT. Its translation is CASSLEDGNQPQHF.

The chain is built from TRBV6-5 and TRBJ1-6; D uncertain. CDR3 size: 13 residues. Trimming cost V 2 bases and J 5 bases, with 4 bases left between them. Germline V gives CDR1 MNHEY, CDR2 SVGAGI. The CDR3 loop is CASSYEDNSPLHF. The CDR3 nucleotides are TGTGCCAGCAGTTACGAGGATAATTCACCCCTCCACTTT.

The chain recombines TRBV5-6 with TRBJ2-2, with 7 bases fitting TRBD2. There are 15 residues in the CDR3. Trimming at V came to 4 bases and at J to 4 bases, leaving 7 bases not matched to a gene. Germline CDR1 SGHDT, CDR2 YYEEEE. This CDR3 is CASSRGSWSTGELFF. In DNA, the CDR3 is TGTGCCAGCAGCCGCGGGAGTTGGAGCACCGGGGAGCTGTTTTTT.

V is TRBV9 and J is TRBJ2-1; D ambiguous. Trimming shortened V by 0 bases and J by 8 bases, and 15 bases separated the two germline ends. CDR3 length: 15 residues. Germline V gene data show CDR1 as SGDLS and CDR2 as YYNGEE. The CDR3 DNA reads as TGTGCCAGCAGCGTAGGTCCGGGTTCTAATTATGAGCAGTTCTTC. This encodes CASSVGPGSNYEQFF.

DNA of the CDR3: TGTGCCAGCAGTGGACAGGGCTCCGTATCTGGGGCCAACGTCCTGACTTTC. It yields the protein CASSGQGSVSGANVLTF. The chain carries TRBV6-1 and TRBJ2-6; 7 bases line up with TRBD1. The CDR3 covers 17 residues. Germline CDR1 is MNHNS and CDR2 is SASEGT. Trimming took 4 bases from V and 1 from J; bases not matched to a gene: 7.

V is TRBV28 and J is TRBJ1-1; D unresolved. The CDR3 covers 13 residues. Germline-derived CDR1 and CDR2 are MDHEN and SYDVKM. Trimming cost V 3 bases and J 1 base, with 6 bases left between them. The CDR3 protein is CASSLFWNTEAFF. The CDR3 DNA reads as TGTGCCAGCAGTTTGTTCTGGAACACTGAAGCTTTCTTT. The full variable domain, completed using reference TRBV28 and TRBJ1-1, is DVKVTQSSRYLVKRTGEKVFLECVQDMDHENMFWYRQDPGLGLRLIYFSYDVKMKEKGDIPEGYSVSREKKERFSLILESASTNQTSMYLCASSLFWNTEAFFGQGTRLTVV.

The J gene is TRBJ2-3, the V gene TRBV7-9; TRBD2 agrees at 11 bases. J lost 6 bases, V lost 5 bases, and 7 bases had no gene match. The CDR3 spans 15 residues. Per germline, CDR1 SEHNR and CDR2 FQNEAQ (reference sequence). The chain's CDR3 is CASSLSGGAGDTQYF. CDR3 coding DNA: TGTGCCAGCAGCCTTAGCGGGGGGGCAGGCGATACGCAGTATTTT.

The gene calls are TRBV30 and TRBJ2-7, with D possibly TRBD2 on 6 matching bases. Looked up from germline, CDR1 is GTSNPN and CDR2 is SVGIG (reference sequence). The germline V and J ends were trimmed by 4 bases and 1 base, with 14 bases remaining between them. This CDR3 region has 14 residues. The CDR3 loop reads CAWKRGLPSYEQYF. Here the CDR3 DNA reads TGTGCCTGGAAAAGGGGACTTCCGTCCTACGAGCAGTACTTC. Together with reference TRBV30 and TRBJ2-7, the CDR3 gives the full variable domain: SQTIHQWPATLVQPVGSPLSLECTVEGTSNPNLYWYRQAAGRGLQLLFYSVGIGQISSEVPQNLSASRPQDRQFILSSKKLLLSDSGFYLCAWKRGLPSYEQYFGPGTRLTVT.

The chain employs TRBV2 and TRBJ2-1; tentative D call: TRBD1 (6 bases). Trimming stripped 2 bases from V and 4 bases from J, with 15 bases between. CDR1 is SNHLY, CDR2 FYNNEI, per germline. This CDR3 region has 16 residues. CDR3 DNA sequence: TGTGCCAGCAGTGAACTGGGGGCTACGAAATACAATGAGCAGTTCTTC. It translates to CASSELGATKYNEQFF.

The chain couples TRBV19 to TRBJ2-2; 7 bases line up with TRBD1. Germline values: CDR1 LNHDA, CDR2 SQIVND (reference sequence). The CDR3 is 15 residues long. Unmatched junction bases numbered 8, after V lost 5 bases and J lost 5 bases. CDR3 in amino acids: CASSQTGFGTGELFF. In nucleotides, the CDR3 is TGTGCCAGTAGTCAGACAGGGTTTGGAACCGGGGAGCTGTTTTTT.

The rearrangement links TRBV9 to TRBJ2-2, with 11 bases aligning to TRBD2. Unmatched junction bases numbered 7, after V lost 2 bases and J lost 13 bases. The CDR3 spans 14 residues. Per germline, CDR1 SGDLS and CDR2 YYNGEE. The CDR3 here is CASSVTSGSVVLFF. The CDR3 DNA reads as TGTGCCAGCAGCGTCACTAGCGGGAGTGTGGTGCTGTTTTTT.

In DNA, the CDR3 is TGTGCCAGCAGTCAACAGGGCTACGAGCAGTACTTC. Translation gives CASSQQGYEQYF. V is TRBV6-5 and J is TRBJ2-7, with D maybe TRBD1 (6 bases). The germline V and J ends were trimmed by 5 bases and 3 bases, with 8 bases remaining between them. Germline V lookup: CDR1 MNHEY, CDR2 SVGAGI. There are 12 residues in the CDR3.

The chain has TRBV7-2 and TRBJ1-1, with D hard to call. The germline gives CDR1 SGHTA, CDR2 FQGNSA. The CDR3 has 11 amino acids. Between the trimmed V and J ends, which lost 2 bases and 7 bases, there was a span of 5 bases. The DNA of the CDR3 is TGTGCCAGCAGCTTATCCCTTGAAGCTTTCTTT. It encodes CASSLSLEAFF.

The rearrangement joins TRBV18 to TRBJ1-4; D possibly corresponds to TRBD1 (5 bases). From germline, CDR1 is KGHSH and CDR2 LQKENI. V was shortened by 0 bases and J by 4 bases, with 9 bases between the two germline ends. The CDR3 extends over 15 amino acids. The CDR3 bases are TGTGCCAGCTCACCACCGGGGCAGAGTAATGAAAAACTGTTTTTT. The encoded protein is CASSPPGQSNEKLFF. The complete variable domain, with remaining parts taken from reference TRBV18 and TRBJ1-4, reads NAGVMQNPRHLVRRRGQEARLRCSPMKGHSHVYWYRQLPEEGLKFMVYLQKENIIDESGMPKERFSAEFPKEGPSILRIQQVVRGDSAAYFCASSPPGQSNEKLFFGSGTQLSVL.